This T cell receptor (beta chain) was recorded in a study of blood T cells in healthy people across ages. Study details: Template switching retrieved approximately one barcoded beta molecule for each two T cells. Study-wide results and caveats: Age advanced and TCR beta diversity per million T cells fell, roughly linearly.

The individuals who served as donors were healthy Caucasians living in Russia, aged roughly 6 to 95. With each sample, at least 5 micrograms of total RNA were extracted. CDR1 and CDR2 from the germline V gene are SQVTM and ANQGSEA. V gave up 0 bases and J gave up 2 bases; unmatched junction bases: 8. The CDR3 runs to 17 residues. A note on this clonotype: Its antigen is as yet unknown.

Through a sample-barcoded 5' primer and a J-beta primer mix, a second PCR was run for 7 to 11 cycles. TCRdb independently ran MiXCR on the 5' RACE reads; one entry per CDR3 protein. The data show approximately 800,000 distinct CDR3 sequences, with more than 50% seen just once and 20% to 30% held by the top ten. The sample comprised blood. This chain links TRBV29-1 with TRBJ2-3; 10 nucleotides match TRBD2. The clonotype was recovered from a man in his forties in good health. The CDR3 sequence is CSVEDRTSGLLTDTQYF. In DNA, the CDR3 is TGCAGCGTTGAAGACCGGACTAGCGGCCTCCTCACAGATACGCAGTATTTT.